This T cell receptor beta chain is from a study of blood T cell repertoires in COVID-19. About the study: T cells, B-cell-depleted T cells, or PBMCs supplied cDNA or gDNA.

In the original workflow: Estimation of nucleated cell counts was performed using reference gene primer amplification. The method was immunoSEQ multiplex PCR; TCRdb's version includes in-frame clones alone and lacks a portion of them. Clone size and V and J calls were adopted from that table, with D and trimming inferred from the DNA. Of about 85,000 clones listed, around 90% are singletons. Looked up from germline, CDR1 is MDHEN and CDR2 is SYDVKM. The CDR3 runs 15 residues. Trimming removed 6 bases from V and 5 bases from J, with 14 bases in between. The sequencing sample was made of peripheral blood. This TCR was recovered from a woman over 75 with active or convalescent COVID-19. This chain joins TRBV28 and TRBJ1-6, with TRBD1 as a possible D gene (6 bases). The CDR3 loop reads CASREWTENNSPLHF. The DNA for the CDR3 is TGTGCCAGCAGAGAATGGACAGAGAATAATTCACCCCTCCACTTT. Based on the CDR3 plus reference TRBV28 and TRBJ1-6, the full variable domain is DVKVTQSSRYLVKRTGEKVFLECVQDMDHENMFWYRQDPGLGLRLIYFSYDVKMKEKGDIPEGYSVSREKKERFSLILESASTNQTSMYLCASREWTENNSPLHFGNGTRLTVT.